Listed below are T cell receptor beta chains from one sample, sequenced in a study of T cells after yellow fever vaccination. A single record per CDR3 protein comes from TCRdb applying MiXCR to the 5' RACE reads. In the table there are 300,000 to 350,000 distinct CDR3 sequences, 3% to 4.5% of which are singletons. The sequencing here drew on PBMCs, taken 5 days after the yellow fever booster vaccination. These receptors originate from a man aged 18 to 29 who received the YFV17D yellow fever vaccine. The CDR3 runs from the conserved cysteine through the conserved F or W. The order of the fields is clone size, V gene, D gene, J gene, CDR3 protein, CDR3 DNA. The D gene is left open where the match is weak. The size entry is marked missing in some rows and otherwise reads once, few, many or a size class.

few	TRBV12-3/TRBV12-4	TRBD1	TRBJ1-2	CASSDDRAGYTF	TGTGCCAGCAGTGATGACAGGGCTGGCTACACCTTC
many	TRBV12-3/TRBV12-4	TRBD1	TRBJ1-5	CASSALDRAKPQHF	TGTGCCAGCAGTGCCCTGGACAGGGCGAAGCCCCAGCATTTT
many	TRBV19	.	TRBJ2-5	CASTANGRAKEETQYF	TGTGCCAGTACGGCGAACGGCAGGGCCAAAGAGGAGACCCAGTACTTC
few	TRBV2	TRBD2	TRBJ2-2	CASSVAGGPTGELFF	TGTGCCAGCAGTGTAGCGGGGGGGCCCACCGGGGAGCTGTTTTTT
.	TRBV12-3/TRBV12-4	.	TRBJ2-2	CASSETRGELFF	TGTGCCAGCAGCGAGACCCGCGGGGAGCTGTTTTTT
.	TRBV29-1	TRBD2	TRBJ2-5	CSVGQRGGEETQYF	TGCAGCGTTGGGCAACGGGGGGGAGAAGAGACCCAGTACTTC
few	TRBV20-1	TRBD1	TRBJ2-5	CSAEDRVRETQYF	TGCAGTGCGGAGGACAGGGTACGGGAGACCCAGTACTTC
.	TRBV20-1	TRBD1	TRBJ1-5	CSVGQGNSNQPQHF	TGCAGTGTCGGACAGGGGAATAGCAATCAGCCCCAGCATTTT
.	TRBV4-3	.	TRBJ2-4	CASSQGTGPKNIQYF	TGCGCCAGCAGCCAGGGAACAGGGCCCAAAAACATTCAGTACTTC
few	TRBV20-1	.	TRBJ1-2	CSARRGEEGYTF	TGCAGTGCTAGGCGCGGGGAAGAGGGCTACACCTTC
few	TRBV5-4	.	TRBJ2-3	CASSSGQRTDTQYF	TGTGCCAGCAGTTCTGGACAACGCACAGATACGCAGTATTTT
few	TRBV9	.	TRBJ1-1	CASSVTNTEAFF	TGTGCCAGCAGCGTAACGAACACTGAAGCTTTCTTT
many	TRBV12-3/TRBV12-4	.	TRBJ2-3	CASSPLKARITDTQYF	TGTGCCAGCAGTCCTCTTAAGGCCAGAATCACAGATACGCAGTATTTT
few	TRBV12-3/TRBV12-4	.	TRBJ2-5	CASSLRGTTQETQYF	TGTGCCAGCAGTTTACGGGGGACCACTCAAGAGACCCAGTACTTC
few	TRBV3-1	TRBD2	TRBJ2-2	CASSPSRAGANTGELFF	TGTGCCAGCAGCCCCTCTAGAGCGGGGGCGAACACCGGAGAGCTGTTTTTT
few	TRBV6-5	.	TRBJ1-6	CASSYRDGDNSPLHF	TGTGCCAGCAGCTACCGGGACGGCGATAATTCACCCCTCCACTTT
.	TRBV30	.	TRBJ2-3	CAWSGLADTQYF	TGTGCCTGGAGCGGCTTAGCGGATACGCAGTATTTT
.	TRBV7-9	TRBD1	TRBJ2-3	CASSDDRGLRQGGWTDTQYF	TGTGCCAGCAGCGACGACAGGGGGCTAAGACAGGGGGGTTGGACAGATACGCAGTATTTT
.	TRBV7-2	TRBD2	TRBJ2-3	CASSLGGAASGGTDTQYF	TGTGCCAGCAGCTTAGGGGGAGCGGCTAGCGGGGGCACAGATACGCAGTATTTT
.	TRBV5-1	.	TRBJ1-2	CATGLDSPNYGYTF	TGCGCCACCGGCCTCGACAGTCCTAACTATGGCTACACCTTC
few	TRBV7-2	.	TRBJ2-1	CASSHSGHEQFF	TGTGCCAGCAGCCATTCCGGCCATGAGCAGTTCTTC
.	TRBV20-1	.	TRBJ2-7	CSASRTTLEGEQYF	TGCAGTGCTTCTAGAACTACCCTAGAGGGGGAGCAGTACTTC
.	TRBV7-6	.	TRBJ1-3	CASSFQVSGNTIYF	TGTGCCAGCAGCTTCCAGGTCTCTGGAAACACCATATATTTT
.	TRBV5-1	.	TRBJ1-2	CASSLRGREEYGYTF	TGCGCCAGCAGCCTGCGGGGAAGGGAAGAATATGGCTACACCTTC
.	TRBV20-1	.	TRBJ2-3	CSASSRLSTDTQYF	TGCAGTGCTAGCTCTAGGCTGTCCACAGATACGCAGTATTTT
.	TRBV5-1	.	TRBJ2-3	CASRNGTNPTDTQYF	TGCGCCAGCAGGAACGGGACAAATCCCACAGATACGCAGTATTTT
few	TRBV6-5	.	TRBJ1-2	CASRRGTGYGYTF	TGTGCCAGCCGGCGGGGCACGGGCTATGGCTACACCTTC
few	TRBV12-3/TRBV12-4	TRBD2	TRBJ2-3	CASAGLAGATDTQYF	TGTGCCAGCGCGGGACTAGCGGGGGCCACAGATACGCAGTATTTT
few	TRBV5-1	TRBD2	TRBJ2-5	CASSNGGGVETQYF	TGCGCCAGCAGTAACGGCGGGGGGGTAGAGACCCAGTACTTC
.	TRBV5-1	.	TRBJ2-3	CASSPPERKGTDTQYF	TGCGCCAGCAGCCCGCCTGAGCGGAAGGGCACAGATACGCAGTATTTT
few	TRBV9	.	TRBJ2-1	CASNAGDTLGEQFF	TGTGCCAGCAACGCAGGGGACACCTTGGGGGAGCAGTTCTTC
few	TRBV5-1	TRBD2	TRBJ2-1	CASSLPSGGPDEQFF	TGCGCCAGCAGCCTTCCTAGCGGGGGGCCAGATGAGCAGTTCTTC
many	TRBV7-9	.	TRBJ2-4	CASSLPGWNIQYF	TGTGCCAGCAGTCTACCCGGGTGGAACATTCAGTACTTC
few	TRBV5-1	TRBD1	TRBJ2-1	CASSLSGGGFNEQFF	TGCGCCAGCAGCTTATCAGGGGGCGGTTTTAATGAGCAGTTCTTC
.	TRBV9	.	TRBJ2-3	CASSTRPNEADTQYF	TGTGCCAGCAGCACCCGCCCTAATGAGGCAGATACGCAGTATTTT
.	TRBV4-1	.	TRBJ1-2	CASSLKVLSRGYTF	TGCGCCAGCAGCCTCAAGGTTCTGAGTCGCGGCTACACCTTC
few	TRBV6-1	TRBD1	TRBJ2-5	CASSEATGGAETQYF	TGTGCCAGCAGTGAAGCGACAGGGGGCGCGGAGACCCAGTACTTC
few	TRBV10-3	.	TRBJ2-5	CAISGGEQETQYF	TGTGCCATCAGTGGCGGGGAGCAAGAGACCCAGTACTTC
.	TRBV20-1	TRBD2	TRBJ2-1	CSARGGGGANNEQFF	TGCAGTGCTAGAGGAGGCGGGGGGGCCAACAATGAGCAGTTCTTC
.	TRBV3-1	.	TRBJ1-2	CASSHRGQPNYGYTF	TGTGCCAGCAGCCACCGTGGACAGCCCAACTATGGCTACACCTTC
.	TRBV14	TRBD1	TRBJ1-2	CASSRLGDRGSSYGYTF	TGTGCCAGCAGCCGCCTGGGGGACAGGGGCTCTTCCTATGGCTACACCTTC
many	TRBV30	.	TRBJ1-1	CAWSLQGEAQTEAFF	TGTGCCTGGAGTCTTCAGGGCGAAGCGCAGACTGAAGCTTTCTTT
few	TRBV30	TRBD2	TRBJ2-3	CAWSHPPGGASTDTQYF	TGTGCCTGGAGCCATCCACCGGGAGGGGCTAGCACAGATACGCAGTATTTT
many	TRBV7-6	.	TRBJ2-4	CASSSRVADGIQYF	TGTGCCAGCAGCTCTCGGGTGGCAGACGGCATTCAGTACTTC
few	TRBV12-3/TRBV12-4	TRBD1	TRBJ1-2	CASRPDRGGYTF	TGTGCCAGCAGACCGGACAGGGGGGGCTACACCTTC
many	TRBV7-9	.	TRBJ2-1	CASSLTRTAYNEQFF	TGTGCCAGCAGCTTAACCAGGACCGCCTACAATGAGCAGTTCTTC
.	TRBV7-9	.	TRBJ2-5	CASSFPPRTYQETQYF	TGTGCCAGCAGCTTCCCGCCCCGGACTTACCAAGAGACCCAGTACTTC
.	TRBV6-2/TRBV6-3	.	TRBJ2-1	CASSYRRFNNEQFF	TGTGCCAGCAGTTACCGACGGTTTAACAATGAGCAGTTCTTC
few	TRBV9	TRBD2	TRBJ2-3	CASSPDGGGTDTQYF	TGTGCCAGCAGCCCAGACGGGGGGGGCACAGATACGCAGTATTTT
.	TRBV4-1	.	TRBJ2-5	CASSQGWSEGGETQYF	TGCGCCAGCAGCCAAGGCTGGTCAGAGGGGGGGGAGACCCAGTACTTC
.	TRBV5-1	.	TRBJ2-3	CASSPPAGSTDTQYF	TGCGCCAGCAGCCCGCCGGCGGGTAGCACAGATACGCAGTATTTT
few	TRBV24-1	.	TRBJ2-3	CATSQQRQSTDTQYF	TGTGCCACCAGTCAGCAGAGGCAGAGCACAGATACGCAGTATTTT
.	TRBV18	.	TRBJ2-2	CASSPIGDSATGELFF	TGTGCCAGCTCACCAATCGGCGATTCCGCGACCGGGGAGCTGTTTTTT
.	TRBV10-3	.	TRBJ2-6	CAIMGTPASGANVLTF	TGTGCCATCATGGGGACACCCGCCTCTGGGGCCAACGTCCTGACTTTC